The 15 T cell receptor beta chains below come from one sample, sequenced in a study of identical twins (TCRdb year 2016). The method behind the library was 5' RACE. The sequencer listed for this sample is Illumina HiSeq 2000. The public sequencing data were trimmed at Q25 with fastp and processed into clonotypes with MiXCR by TCRdb, which kept only in-frame beta chains. Under each unique CDR3 protein, matching rows form one entry showing the most common genes and DNA. Across this sample there are hundreds of thousands of distinct CDR3 sequences, with about 20% seen only once. Around 4.4% of the sample lies in the top ten. The same specimen was also included in a second study, on T cells expressing NK-cell markers.

Input material: PBMCs. Receptors were obtained from a woman between 18 and 29 years old in good health.

The table lists this clonotype with a few counts. This chain links TRBV12-3 or TRBV12-4 with TRBJ2-1; D is ambiguous. The CDR3 covers 16 residues. Deletions cut 5 bases from V and 7 bases from J, with 21 bases between. DNA of the CDR3: TGTGCCAGCAGTCACGGTCCCCAGAAGGAATGGAATGAGCAGTTCTTC. The encoded protein is CASSHGPQKEWNEQFF.

This clonotype came up a few times. The J gene is TRBJ2-1, the V gene TRBV7-7, with 7 bases lining up with TRBD2. CDR1 is SSHAT, CDR2 FNYEAQ, per germline (reference sequence). CDR3 length: 15 residues. Trimming cost V 3 bases and J 8 bases; bases outside gene matches: 10. The CDR3 DNA follows: TGTGCCAGCAGCTTGGGCGGGAGTAGGAGCGATGAGCAGTTCTTC. It is translated as CASSLGGSRSDEQFF.

This clonotype was seen many times. This chain uses TRBV20-1 with TRBJ2-1, with 14 bases identical to TRBD2. Germline V gene data show CDR1 as DFQATT and CDR2 as SNEGSKA (reference sequence). CDR3 length: 19 amino acids. The ends lost 5 bases at V and 1 base at J; junction bases unmatched: 13. CDR3 loop: CSADVPGLAGGGSYNEQFF. As DNA, the CDR3 is TGCAGTGCTGACGTGCCCGGACTAGCGGGAGGTGGGTCCTACAATGAGCAGTTCTTC.

The CDR3 DNA sequence: TGTGCCAGCAGTCCCCGGACTAGCGCGATTCCGGATACGCAGTATTTT. It translates to CASSPRTSAIPDTQYF. The chain is built from TRBV12-3 or TRBV12-4 and TRBJ2-3; 9 bases are shared with TRBD2. The V segment lost 5 bases and the J segment 6 bases; nucleotides outside the gene matches: 12. This CDR3 contains 16 residues.

This clonotype was seen once. The chain has TRBV27 and TRBJ2-7; D might be TRBD1 (6 bases). Germline V lookup: CDR1 MNHEY, CDR2 SMNVEV (reference sequence). Between the trimmed V and J ends, which lost 6 bases and 0 bases, there was a span of 15 bases. The CDR3 loop spans 15 amino acids. The DNA of the CDR3 is TGTGCCAGCAGACCCTACCAGGGGAGCTCCTACGAGCAGTACTTC. Translating it yields CASRPYQGSSYEQYF.

This clonotype was recorded a few times. The chain employs TRBV6-1 and TRBJ1-1; D is ambiguous. Trimming stripped 8 bases from V and 0 bases from J, with 10 bases between. This CDR3 has 13 amino acids. Germline lookup yields CDR1 MNHNS and CDR2 SASEGT. The CDR3 is CASGGRMNTEAFF. The CDR3 DNA sequence: TGTGCCAGCGGCGGACGGATGAACACTGAAGCTTTCTTT.

The chain uses TRBV27 and TRBJ2-5; TRBD2 matches at 11 bases. J gave up 4 bases and V 7 bases, and 8 bases lay outside the gene matches. Germline CDR1 MNHEY, CDR2 SMNVEV (reference sequence). The CDR3 sequence is 15 residues long. The CDR3 bases are TGTGCCAGCACGTTTAGCGGGAGGGCCCGAGAGACCCAGTACTTC. This encodes CASTFSGRARETQYF.

This clonotype was seen more than once but under ten times. The chain uses TRBV7-2 and TRBJ2-7, with unresolved D. The CDR3 covers 14 residues. Germline V gene data show CDR1 as SGHTA and CDR2 as FQGNSA. The V and J ends lost 5 bases and 2 bases respectively, with 13 bases between them. CDR3 amino acids: CASSPTSHAYEQYF. CDR3 sequence (DNA): TGTGCCAGCAGCCCCACCTCGCATGCCTACGAGCAGTACTTC.

This clonotype was detected only a few times. The chain couples TRBV20-1 to TRBJ2-5; 13 bases are a match to TRBD2. The ends lost 5 bases at V and 4 bases at J; junction bases unmatched: 10. This CDR3 contains 16 residues. Germline CDR1 DFQATT, CDR2 SNEGSKA (reference sequence). The DNA for the CDR3 is TGCAGTGCTCACGCTATGGGACTAGCGGGGCGAGAGACCCAGTACTTC. Its translation: CSAHAMGLAGRETQYF.

J is TRBJ2-1 and V is TRBV11-3; D remains unclear. The CDR3 covers 11 residues. Germline V gene lookup returns CDR1 SGHNT and CDR2 YENEEA. Trimming took off 3 bases at V and 13 bases at J, with 10 bases between the two ends. CDR3: CASSFGRSQFF. The CDR3 DNA is TGTGCCAGCAGCTTCGGCCGTTCACAGTTCTTC. The full variable domain, rest sourced from reference TRBV11-3 and TRBJ2-1, is EAGVVQSPRYKIIEKKQPVAFWCNPISGHNTLYWYLQNLGQGPELLIRYENEEAVDDSQLPKDRFSAERLKGVDSTLKIQPAELGDSAVYLCASSFGRSQFFGPGTRLTVL.

This clonotype has a handful of counts. V gene TRBV29-1 combines with J gene TRBJ2-5, with 7 bases fitting TRBD1. CDR1 SQVTM and CDR2 ANQGSEA come from the germline V gene. J gave up 7 bases and V 0 bases, and 8 bases lay outside the gene matches. This CDR3 comprises 14 residues. CDR3 nucleotide sequence: TGCAGCGTTGAAGACAGACAGGGTTGGGGGACCCAGTACTTC. As protein: CSVEDRQGWGTQYF.

The rearrangement joins TRBV13 to TRBJ2-7; no clear D. Deletions cut 4 bases from V and 2 bases from J, with 9 bases between. CDR1 is PRHDT, CDR2 FYEKMQ, per germline (reference sequence). This CDR3 comprises 13 residues. Written as DNA, the CDR3 is TGTGCCAGCAGCTATTTAGGGACCTACGAGCAGTACTTC. Its protein is CASSYLGTYEQYF.

This clonotype has a handful of counts. The chain joins TRBV11-2 to TRBJ2-7; TRBD1 is a possible D gene (5 bases). V was shortened by 2 bases and J by 7 bases, with 12 bases between the two germline ends. The CDR3 totals 13 residues. The germline V gene encodes CDR1 SGHAT and CDR2 FQNNGV. The chain's CDR3 is CASSLQPRTEQYF. Here the CDR3 DNA reads TGTGCCAGCAGCTTACAACCCAGGACAGAGCAGTACTTC.

The chain combines TRBV27 with TRBJ2-3; TRBD2 agrees at 11 bases. The CDR3 consists of 16 residues. Trimming cost V 4 bases and J 6 bases; bases outside gene matches: 9. In germline, CDR1 is MNHEY, CDR2 SMNVEV (reference sequence). CDR3 amino acids: CASSSTSGRPPDTQYF. For the CDR3, the DNA is TGTGCCAGCAGTTCTACTAGCGGGAGACCTCCCGATACGCAGTATTTT.

This chain connects TRBV10-3 to TRBJ2-3, with D possibly being TRBD1 or TRBD2 (5 bases each). The germline V and J ends were trimmed by 6 bases and 5 bases, with 12 bases remaining between them. This CDR3 has 13 amino acids. The germline CDR1 and CDR2 sequences are ENHRY and SYGVKD. The CDR3 is CAISPGPGDTQYF. CDR3 DNA: TGTGCCATCAGCCCGGGACCTGGAGATACGCAGTATTTT.